Each of the 27 T cell receptor beta chains below was sequenced from the same sample in a study of CD8 T cells in ankylosing spondylitis. Study-wide results and caveats: In ankylosing spondylitis blood, a motif of roughly 8 highly homologous TCR beta variants appeared characteristic.

Their specific antigens are unknown. One entry per CDR3 protein, called by TCRdb with MiXCR from the 5' RACE reads. The data contain some 700,000 distinct CDR3 sequences, around 19% of them seen just once; the ten biggest clones take up roughly a fifth. The sequenced material came from blood, either unsorted or a sorted T cell fraction (not recorded which). Receptor source: a male donor with ankylosing spondylitis.

This clonotype was counted only a few times. This chain links TRBV7-9 with TRBJ1-2, with D unclear. Germline V gene sequence: CDR1 SEHNR, CDR2 FQNEAQ (reference sequence). Trimming shortened V by 4 bases and J by 10 bases, and 13 bases separated the two germline ends. This CDR3 has 12 amino acids. The CDR3 is CASSSLTDHYTF. Here the CDR3 DNA reads TGTGCCAGCAGCTCATTGACCGACCACTACACCTTC.

This sequence joins TRBV4-3 and TRBJ2-7, with D maybe TRBD2 (5 bases). Germline V CDR1 and CDR2: LGHNA, YSLEER. This CDR3 spans 15 amino acids. V dropped 0 bases and J dropped 2 bases, with 11 bases sitting between them. The CDR3 nucleotides are TGCGCCAGCAGCCAAGATGCTAGCTCCCCCTACGAGCAGTACTTC. This gives the protein CASSQDASSPYEQYF.

The rearrangement uses TRBV3-1 and TRBJ1-2, with D maybe TRBD1 (5 bases). Trimming stripped 4 bases from V and 5 bases from J, with 11 bases between. Germline assignment: CDR1 LGHDT and CDR2 YNNKEL (reference sequence). The CDR3 covers 13 residues. The CDR3 loop reads CASSPSGAYGYTF. DNA for the CDR3: TGTGCCAGCAGCCCCTCTGGGGCATATGGCTACACCTTC.

V and J are TRBV4-1 and TRBJ2-7, with 8 bases fitting TRBD2. Germline-derived CDR1 and CDR2 are MGHRA and YSYEKL. The CDR3 totals 14 residues. V lost 4 bases to trimming and J lost 5 bases; unmatched junction nucleotides: 7. CDR3 sequence reads: CASSRGGAGDEQYF. The CDR3 DNA sequence: TGCGCCAGCAGCCGTGGGGGAGCGGGGGACGAGCAGTACTTC.

This clonotype was counted only a few times. This sequence joins TRBV28 and TRBJ2-7, with D unresolved. The germline CDR1 and CDR2 sequences are MDHEN and SYDVKM. V was cut by 1 base and J by 5 bases, with 15 bases left in between. The CDR3 is 15 amino acids. The CDR3 bases are TGTGCCAGCAGTTTATCAGAGTACCCTAGGCACGAGCAGTACTTC. Amino acids: CASSLSEYPRHEQYF.

This clonotype was found many times. The chain recombines TRBV5-1 with TRBJ2-7, with a tentative D call TRBD1 (6 bases). CDR1 and CDR2 (germline): SGHRS, YFSETQ. V was shortened by 4 bases and J by 3 bases, with 11 bases between the two germline ends. The CDR3 is 13 residues long. CDR3 coding DNA: TGCGCCAGCAGCCTCGGGACATACTACGAGCAGTACTTC. It translates to CASSLGTYYEQYF.

The chain combines TRBV6-4 with TRBJ2-1; D may be TRBD2 (5 bases). V lost 0 bases, J lost 9 bases, and 15 bases lay in between. The CDR3 is 15 amino acids. The V gene's germline CDR1 is MRHNA and CDR2 SNTAGT. The DNA for the CDR3 is TGTGCCAGCAGTGACTCTGAGGGAGCGGCTACTGAGCAGTTCTTC. Translating gives CASSDSEGAATEQFF.

This clonotype was detected a few times. The rearrangement joins TRBV7-9 to TRBJ2-7; D is unclear. Germline CDR1 is SEHNR and CDR2 is FQNEAQ (reference sequence). V shed 5 bases and J shed 6 bases, with 17 bases lying between them. The CDR3 covers 14 residues. The chain's CDR3 is CASSLSPLRGEQYF. CDR3 in DNA: TGTGCCAGCAGCCTCAGTCCCCTCCGCGGCGAGCAGTACTTC.

V is TRBV12-3 or TRBV12-4 and J is TRBJ2-7, with D possibly called TRBD1 or TRBD2 (5 bases each). The ends were cut back, 8 bases at V and 3 bases at J, with 14 bases in the middle. The CDR3 sequence is 13 residues long. The CDR3 protein is CASGPGRVYEQYF. The CDR3 DNA reads as TGTGCCAGCGGGCCGGGACGGGTCTACGAGCAGTACTTC.

V is TRBV12-3 or TRBV12-4 and J is TRBJ2-3; perhaps TRBD2 as D (5 bases). CDR3 length equals 15 residues. V was cut by 2 bases and J by 3 bases, with 12 bases left in between. The CDR3 DNA follows: TGTGCCAGCAGTTTATACGGGCGGAGGACAGATACGCAGTATTTT. Translated: CASSLYGRRTDTQYF.

V and J are TRBV6-2 or TRBV6-3 and TRBJ2-1; 8 bases are a match to TRBD2. V was clipped by 6 bases and J by 9 bases; unmatched bases: 10. The germline gives CDR1 MNHEY, CDR2 SVGEGT. The CDR3 is 14 amino acids. The CDR3 DNA is TGTGCCAGCAGCCTGAGCGGACTAGCAGCTGAGCAGTTCTTC. The encoded protein is CASSLSGLAAEQFF.

V gene TRBV20-1 combines with J gene TRBJ1-6; 9 bases line up with TRBD1. Germline V lookup: CDR1 DFQATT, CDR2 SNEGSKA (reference sequence). Unmatched junction bases numbered 10, after V lost 0 bases and J lost 7 bases. The CDR3 runs 17 residues. The DNA of the CDR3 is TGCAGTGCTAGAGATAAGACCACAGGGGGCCTAAATTCACCCCTCCACTTT. It specifies CSARDKTTGGLNSPLHF.

There are a few counts of this clonotype. This rearrangement joins TRBV28 to TRBJ1-6; D might be TRBD1 (6 bases). Germline CDR1 and CDR2: MDHEN and SYDVKM. V dropped 6 bases and J dropped 5 bases, with 17 bases sitting between them. The CDR3 contains 16 residues. In DNA form, the CDR3 reads TGTGCCAGCAGCACCCCTCTGGGGGCAAATAATTCACCCCTCCACTTT. This codes for CASSTPLGANNSPLHF.

This clonotype turned up a few times. The V gene is TRBV6-6, the J gene TRBJ2-7; D not resolved. Germline CDR1 is MNHNY and CDR2 is SVGAGI (reference sequence). V lost 4 bases to trimming and J lost 4 bases, with 8 bases between them. This CDR3 contains 12 residues. Here the CDR3 reads CASSSFKYEQYF. The CDR3 DNA follows: TGTGCCAGCAGTTCTTTCAAGTACGAGCAGTACTTC.

Regarding this clonotype: One base away lies a much larger clone, so this may be a sequencing read error. The chain joins TRBV6-5 to TRBJ2-2; 7 positions agree with TRBD2. Germline V gene lookup returns CDR1 MNHEY and CDR2 SVGAGI. V was clipped by 4 bases and J by 6 bases; unmatched bases: 8. The CDR3 consists of 15 residues. The CDR3 loop is CASSSLAEEAGELFF. The CDR3 nucleotides read TGTGCCAGCAGTTCCCTAGCGGAAGAGGCCGGGGAGCTGTTTTTT.

This clonotype was seen a few times. CDR3 amino acids: CASSPGRSVYEQYF. The CDR3 DNA reads as TGCGCCAGCAGCCCAGGGAGGTCGGTTTACGAGCAGTACTTC. The chain employs TRBV5-1 and TRBJ2-7; perhaps TRBD2 as D (6 bases). The germline V and J ends were trimmed by 4 bases and 4 bases, with 15 bases remaining between them. This CDR3 is 14 amino acids long. From germline, CDR1 is SGHRS and CDR2 YFSETQ.

This chain uses TRBV13 with TRBJ1-2, with D possibly being TRBD1 (5 bases). Germline V gene data show CDR1 as PRHDT and CDR2 as FYEKMQ (reference sequence). V lost 1 base and J 4 bases, leaving 13 bases between the germline ends. The CDR3 loop spans 15 amino acids. The CDR3 here is CASSLAPGTVYGYTF. DNA of the CDR3: TGTGCCAGCAGCTTAGCCCCCGGGACTGTCTATGGCTACACCTTC. The full variable domain, with the rest looked up from reference TRBV13 and TRBJ1-2, is AAGVIQSPRHLIKEKRETATLKCYPIPRHDTVYWYQQGPGQDPQFLISFYEKMQSDKGSIPDRFSAQQFSDYHSELNMSSLELGDSALYFCASSLAPGTVYGYTFGSGTRLTVV.

This chain connects TRBV10-3 to TRBJ2-7, with 10 bases that match TRBD1. Germline V gene data show CDR1 as ENHRY and CDR2 as SYGVKD. V was pared by 3 bases and J by 3 bases, with 5 bases of the junction left unmatched. The CDR3 totals 15 residues. Here the CDR3 DNA reads TGTGCCATCAGTGACCGGGACAGGGGAGGCTACGAGCAGTACTTC. Encoded protein: CAISDRDRGGYEQYF.

This clonotype was found a few times. The chain links TRBV29-1 to TRBJ2-3, with 7 bases lining up with TRBD2. After removal of 1 base from V and 1 base from J, the junction contained 11 bases not matched to a gene. Germline lookup yields CDR1 SQVTM and CDR2 ANQGSEA. This CDR3 region has 17 residues. The CDR3 DNA is TGCAGCGTTGAAGCCCCTTGGGGAGGGCCCGGCACAGATACGCAGTATTTT. This gives the protein CSVEAPWGGPGTDTQYF.

This clonotype has more than one count but fewer than ten. The chain couples TRBV6-1 to TRBJ2-1, with 15 bases that match TRBD2. V lost 6 bases and J lost 5; bases outside the gene matches: 11. Germline lookup yields CDR1 MNHNS and CDR2 SASEGT. The CDR3 sequence is 18 residues long. The CDR3 nucleotides are TGTGCCAGCAGCGCCGGACTAGCGGGGGGGCTTTTCAACAATGAGCAGTTCTTC. Translated, it gives CASSAGLAGGLFNNEQFF.

A few counts support this clonotype. The chain is built from TRBV20-1 and TRBJ1-3; 7 bases agree with TRBD1. The trim removed 5 bases at V and 3 bases at J, leaving 16 bases unmatched. Germline V gives CDR1 DFQATT, CDR2 SNEGSKA (reference sequence). The CDR3 has 17 amino acids. The CDR3 region has the DNA TGCAGTGCTTCACCTACCGGGTGGAGGGGGCTTGGAAACACCATATATTTT. Amino acid sequence: CSASPTGWRGLGNTIYF.

The V and J genes are TRBV20-1 and TRBJ2-1, with a tentative D call TRBD1 (5 bases). From germline, CDR1 is DFQATT and CDR2 SNEGSKA (reference sequence). The CDR3 runs 13 residues. Trimming shortened V by 5 bases and J by 12 bases, and 20 bases separated the two germline ends. The CDR3 bases are TGCAGTGCTGTAAAAGGGGAAGGTCGCGCGCAGTTCTTC. This sequence encodes CSAVKGEGRAQFF.

This CDR3 reads CASSTRDRGLGGYTF. The CDR3 DNA reads as TGTGCCAGCAGTACCCGGGACAGGGGGCTGGGGGGCTACACCTTC. The gene calls are TRBV12-3 or TRBV12-4 and TRBJ1-2; 12 nucleotides line up with TRBD1. This CDR3 comprises 15 residues. The J segment lost 8 bases and the V segment lost 5 bases, leaving 9 bases of the junction unmatched.

The chain has TRBV6-5 and TRBJ2-7; D remains ambiguous. V gave up 3 bases and J gave up 13 bases, with 19 bases separating them. The CDR3 is made up of 13 amino acids. The germline V gene encodes CDR1 MNHEY and CDR2 SVGAGI. The CDR3 bases are TGTGCCAGCAGTTATTCTCGTTCGGGTACGGCTTACTTC. This sequence encodes CASSYSRSGTAYF.

The chain couples TRBV18 to TRBJ1-1, with 7 bases lining up with TRBD1. CDR1 is KGHSH, CDR2 LQKENI, per germline. The CDR3 has 21 residues. V lost 6 bases, J lost 0 bases, and 25 bases stayed unmatched. The DNA for the CDR3 is TGTGCCAGCTCTCCGAGGGCGGGACAGCCTCACTATGAAACTATGAACACTGAAGCTTTCTTT. It is translated as CASSPRAGQPHYETMNTEAFF.

Many counts were recorded for this clonotype. The V and J genes are TRBV27 and TRBJ1-5, with a possible D match to TRBD1 (6 bases). The germline gives CDR1 MNHEY, CDR2 SMNVEV (reference sequence). The CDR3 consists of 14 residues. V dropped 3 bases and J dropped 3 bases, with 9 bases sitting between them. Here the CDR3 reads CASSLTGNNQPQHF. CDR3 nucleotide sequence: TGTGCCAGCAGTTTGACAGGCAACAATCAGCCCCAGCATTTT.

This rearrangement joins TRBV29-1 to TRBJ2-7, with a weak D call TRBD2 (5 bases). Between the trimmed V and J ends, which lost 4 bases and 3 bases, there was a span of 16 bases. This CDR3 contains 14 residues. Germline V CDR1 and CDR2: SQVTM, ANQGSEA. The CDR3 coding sequence is TGCAGCGTTGGTTTAGGGTCCGGAGGCTACGAGCAGTACTTC. This translates into CSVGLGSGGYEQYF.